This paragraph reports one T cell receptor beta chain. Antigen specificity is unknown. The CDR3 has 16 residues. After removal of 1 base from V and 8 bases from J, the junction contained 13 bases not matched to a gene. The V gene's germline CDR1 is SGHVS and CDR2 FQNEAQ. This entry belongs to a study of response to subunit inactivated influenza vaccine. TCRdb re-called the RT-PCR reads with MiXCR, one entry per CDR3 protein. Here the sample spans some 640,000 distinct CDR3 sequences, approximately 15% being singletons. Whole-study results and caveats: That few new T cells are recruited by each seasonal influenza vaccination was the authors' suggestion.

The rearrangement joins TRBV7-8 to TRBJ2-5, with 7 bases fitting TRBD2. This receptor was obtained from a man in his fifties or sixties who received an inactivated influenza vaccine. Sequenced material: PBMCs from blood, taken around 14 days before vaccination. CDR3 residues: CASSLGEGMERDTQYF. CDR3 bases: TGTGCCAGCAGCTTAGGGGAGGGGATGGAGCGGGATACCCAGTACTTC.